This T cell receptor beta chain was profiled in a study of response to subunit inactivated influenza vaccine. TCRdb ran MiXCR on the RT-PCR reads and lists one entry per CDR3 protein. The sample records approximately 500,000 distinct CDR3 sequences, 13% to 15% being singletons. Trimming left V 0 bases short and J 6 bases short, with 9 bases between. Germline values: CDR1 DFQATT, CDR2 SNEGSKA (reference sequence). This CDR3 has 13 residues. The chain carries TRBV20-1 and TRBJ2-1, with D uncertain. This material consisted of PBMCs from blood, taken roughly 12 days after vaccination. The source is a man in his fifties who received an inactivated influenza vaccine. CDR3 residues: CSARDSHLNEQFF. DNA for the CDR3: TGCAGTGCTAGAGATTCCCACCTCAATGAGCAGTTCTTC.